The rows below give T cell receptor beta chains drawn from one sample of a study of blood T cell repertoires in COVID-19. The method was immunoSEQ multiplex PCR; TCRdb's version includes in-frame clones alone and lacks a portion of them. The sample holds around 360,000 clones, 80% to 90% seen once. The sequencing input was PBMCs or T cells enriched from blood (not recorded which). The receptors originated from a man aged 40-49 years in a cohort exposed to, infected with or recovered from COVID-19 (not recorded which). The CDR3 runs from the conserved cysteine through the conserved F or W. The D gene is left open where the match is weak. Rows may omit the clone size; those that give it use once, few, many or a size class.

V	J	D	size	CDR3	DNA
TRBV6-1	TRBJ2-4	TRBD2	.	CASSDFGGGPKNIQYF	TGTGCCAGCAGTGATTTTGGGGGGGGTCCCAAAAACATTCAGTACTTC
TRBV4-1	TRBJ1-1	.	.	CASSQDAGGNTEAFF	TGCGCCAGCAGCCAAGATGCGGGGGGGAACACTGAAGCTTTCTTT
TRBV24-1	TRBJ1-2	TRBD1	.	CATSPGGGYGYTF	TGTGCCACCAGCCCAGGGGGTGGCTATGGCTACACCTTC
TRBV19	TRBJ2-1	.	once	CASSIPGRVKRNEQFF	TGTGCCAGTAGTATCCCTGGCAGGGTTAAAAGGAATGAGCAGTTCTTC
TRBV5-1	TRBJ2-1	.	.	CASSYTDYNEQFF	TGCGCCAGCAGCTACACAGATTACAATGAGCAGTTCTTC
TRBV3-1/TRBV3-2	TRBJ1-1	.	once	CASSQDRGKAFF	TGTGCCAGCAGCCAAGACCGGGGGAAAGCTTTCTTT
TRBV29-1	TRBJ2-1	.	.	CSIASAEQFF	TGCAGCATAGCTAGCGCTGAGCAGTTCTTC
TRBV30	TRBJ2-5	TRBD2	.	CAWTLAGGYQETQYF	TGTGCCTGGACCCTAGCGGGAGGGTACCAAGAGACCCAGTACTTC
TRBV6-5	TRBJ2-3	.	.	CASREDTDTQYF	TGTGCCAGCAGAGAGGACACAGATACGCAGTATTTT
TRBV10-3	TRBJ2-7	TRBD2	.	CAISTIGTSGSREQYF	TGTGCCATCAGTACGATAGGGACTAGCGGGAGTCGCGAGCAGTACTTC
TRBV9	TRBJ2-2	TRBD2	.	CASSLAGTMSGELFF	TGTGCCAGCAGCCTCGCCGGGACTATGTCCGGGGAGCTGTTTTTT
TRBV9	TRBJ2-1	TRBD2	once	CASSVGTSGTEQFF	TGTGCCAGCAGCGTAGGGACTAGCGGGACTGAGCAGTTCTTC
TRBV7-9	TRBJ2-2	TRBD2	.	CASSFSREGAGELFF	TGTGCCAGCAGCTTTTCGCGGGAGGGCGCCGGGGAGCTGTTTTTT
TRBV10-3	TRBJ2-1	TRBD2	.	CAISALAGGPQEQFF	TGTGCCATCAGCGCACTAGCGGGAGGCCCCCAGGAGCAGTTCTTC
TRBV19	TRBJ2-1	.	.	CASSLAGRSSYNEQFF	TGTGCCAGTAGTTTGGCAGGGCGATCCTCCTACAATGAGCAGTTCTTC
TRBV11-1	TRBJ2-1	.	.	CASSFRGNYNEQFF	TGTGCCAGCAGCTTTAGGGGGAACTACAATGAGCAGTTCTTC
TRBV5-1	TRBJ1-1	TRBD1	.	CASSSTGALWDTEAFF	TGCGCCAGCAGCAGTACAGGGGCCCTCTGGGACACTGAAGCTTTCTTT
TRBV24-1	TRBJ2-3	.	.	CATSAGAEMGTDTQYF	TGTGCCACCAGTGCAGGAGCGGAGATGGGTACAGATACGCAGTATTTT
TRBV3-1/TRBV3-2	TRBJ1-4	.	.	CASSLRGVNEKLFF	TGTGCCAGCAGCCTCAGGGGCGTAAATGAAAAACTGTTTTTT
TRBV7-9	TRBJ2-7	.	once	CASSLGVRNEQYF	TGTGCCAGCAGCTTAGGGGTGAGGAACGAGCAGTACTTC
TRBV7-2	TRBJ1-4	TRBD1	.	CASSLAGTGKNNEKLFF	TGTGCCAGCAGCTTAGCTGGGACAGGAAAAAATAATGAAAAACTGTTTTTT
TRBV5-4	TRBJ2-2	TRBD2	once	CASGTTNTGELFF	TGTGCCAGCGGGACTACCAACACCGGGGAGCTGTTTTTT
TRBV27	TRBJ2-5	TRBD2	.	CASSFRREGAGHF	TGTGCCAGCAGTTTTAGGCGGGAGGGGGCCGGGCACTTC
TRBV3-1/TRBV3-2	TRBJ2-7	.	.	CASSRDRDSLYEQYF	TGTGCCAGCAGCCGAGACCGGGACTCTCTGTACGAGCAGTACTTC
TRBV5-1	TRBJ2-7	.	.	CASSLYGGRVQSSYEQYF	TGCGCCAGCAGCTTGTACGGAGGCCGAGTACAGAGCTCCTACGAGCAGTACTTC
TRBV23-1	TRBJ2-1	.	.	CASSPGLQGATSYNEQFF	TGCGCCAGCAGTCCCGGCCTACAGGGAGCGACATCCTACAATGAGCAGTTCTTC
TRBV7-3	TRBJ1-4	TRBD1	.	CASSLKWTGVSTNEKLFF	TGTGCCAGCAGCTTAAAGTGGACAGGGGTGTCAACTAATGAAAAACTGTTTTTT
TRBV28	TRBJ2-7	TRBD2	.	CASSSPVAGRSYEQYF	TGTGCCAGCAGTAGTCCGGTAGCGGGAAGGTCCTACGAGCAGTACTTC
TRBV5-1	TRBJ1-1	.	.	CASSLGRENTEAFF	TGCGCCAGCAGCTTGGGACGGGAGAACACTGAAGCTTTCTTT
TRBV28	TRBJ2-7	TRBD1	.	CASREGQGLYEQYF	TGTGCCAGCAGAGAGGGACAGGGGCTCTACGAGCAGTACTTC
TRBV28	TRBJ2-7	.	.	CASSLRRAYYEQYF	TGTGCCAGCAGTTTAAGGAGAGCCTACTACGAGCAGTACTTC
TRBV30	TRBJ1-2	TRBD1	.	CAWSSGQNYGYTF	TGTGCCTGGAGTTCGGGACAGAACTATGGCTACACCTTC
TRBV18	TRBJ2-7	.	.	CASSPPGGRGEQYF	TGTGCCAGCTCACCACCGGGGGGCAGGGGGGAGCAGTACTTC
TRBV28	TRBJ1-1	TRBD1	.	CASSSGTGVLSTEAFF	TGTGCCAGCAGTTCAGGAACAGGGGTATTAAGCACTGAAGCTTTCTTT
TRBV11-2	TRBJ2-1	.	.	CASSLGGEQFF	TGTGCCAGCAGCTTAGGAGGTGAGCAGTTCTTC
TRBV10-3	TRBJ2-1	.	.	CASGGGGSPRFF	TGTGCCTCCGGGGGAGGGGGTAGCCCTCGGTTCTTC
TRBV6-1	TRBJ2-2	TRBD2	.	CASSVLAGVSLVTGELFF	TGTGCCAGCAGTGTACTAGCGGGAGTGTCGTTGGTCACCGGGGAGCTGTTTTTT
TRBV5-1	TRBJ2-3	TRBD2	.	CASSFPGTSGGTDTQYF	TGCGCCAGCAGCTTCCCCGGGACTAGCGGGGGCACAGATACGCAGTATTTT
TRBV5-1	TRBJ2-3	TRBD2	.	CASSFSGSEDTQYF	TGCGCCAGCAGCTTTAGCGGGAGTGAAGATACGCAGTATTTT